This TCR beta chain was found in a study of shared clonotypes between healthy human individuals. Study overall: A couple of female and a few male donors aged 18 to 49 were enrolled. Per donor, CD8 memory used one plate, CD8 naive used two, CD4 memory used three and CD4 naive used three.

Researchers partitioned CD4+ cells into CD45RA+ naive and CD45RA-negative memory subsets. Several immunoSEQ plates held equal portions of the genomic DNA taken from each subset. The method was immunoSEQ multiplex PCR; TCRdb's version includes in-frame clones alone and lacks a portion of them. The sample records around 2.1 million clones, nearly 97% being singletons. The receptor's source is a young man in good health. Material: naive CD4+ T cells sorted from blood. As to subset: CD45RA+ positively selected.

For the CDR3, the DNA is TGTGCCAGCTCACCAAGACTAGATAGGATCGATGAGCAGTTCTTC. Its translation is CASSPRLDRIDEQFF. V is TRBV18 and J is TRBJ2-1; TRBD2 is a possible D gene (6 bases). Germline V gene sequence: CDR1 KGHSH, CDR2 LQKENI. The CDR3 covers 15 residues. Between the trimmed V and J ends, which lost 2 bases and 8 bases, there was a span of 16 bases.